The rows below give T cell receptor beta chains drawn from one sample of a study of cytomegalovirus exposure and HLA in healthy donors. The data were produced by immunoSEQ multiplex PCR, yet TCRdb's version contains in-frame clones alone and is incomplete. The sample totals 150,000 to 200,000 clones; its top ten clones hold 0.65% to 0.9%. The specimen sequenced was PBMCs. The source of these receptors is a woman between 18 and 29 years old in good health and CMV-seropositive. Both conserved end residues are part of each CDR3.

v_call cdr3_aa
TRBV4-1 CASSQEVGTATNEKLFF
TRBV4-1 CASSPDSNEQFF
TRBV7-2 CASSPTPVNTEAFF
TRBV7-2 CASSLTPEWTGAAGYTF
TRBV5-1 CASSYGTDDEQFF
TRBV20-1 CSAEGDEQFF
TRBV6-1 CASSETSGGATDTQYF
TRBV15 CATSKVQGTGTDTQYF
TRBV19 CASSIGARGYTF
TRBV6-5 CASSPGTTLETQYF
TRBV5-1 CTSSLGQQETQYF
TRBV9 CASSVEGYYGYTF
TRBV5-1 CASSSVGQGGNEQFF
TRBV7-8 CASSLVGVPSSLSYEQYF
TRBV19 CASSIGGQGSTDTQYF
TRBV2 CASLRGASGYNEQFF
TRBV12-2 CASRLAGTAKNYGYTF
TRBV10-3 CAISAPGLASTGELFF
TRBV7-3 CASSQGLAENNEQFF
TRBV10-3 CAISVGLAGGNEQFF
TRBV30 CAWAESGNQPQHF
TRBV5-1 CASSFGGNGASGANVLTF
TRBV14 CASSQDQKSGGGQPQHF
TRBV25-1 CASRQGAGEKLFF
TRBV5-1 CASSLGTAASGNTIYF
TRBV6-6 CASSQAGTVSSYEQYF
TRBV5-1 CASSRQRGDYEQYF
TRBV2 CASSVDSGELFF
TRBV5-1 CASSPQPSGGNNEQFF
TRBV19 CASSIGGGGKTQYF
TRBV7-3 CASSLRGTYGYTF
TRBV14 CASSPVRTVKTQYF
TRBV5-1 CASSIQGSDGNTIYF
TRBV29-1 CSSSGGTEQFF
TRBV6-8 CAPPPCGTSDYEQYF
TRBV5-4 CASSLSPSRGVVIEAFF
TRBV7-9 CASSVTTGVGETQYF
TRBV30 CAWSGPSGLSYEQYF
TRBV7-9 CASSLVSSGRDEKLFF
TRBV19 CASSISSGSNYGYTF
TRBV2 CATYSGTSGGRETQYF
TRBV13 CASSPSRSRGYGYTF
TRBV9 CASSEGGYGGGELFF
TRBV19 CASSKDTRYGYTF
TRBV6-4 CASSNRLQPQSGNYNSPLHF
TRBV2 CASSDNRMNTEAFF
TRBV6-1 CAIIRGAGNTIYF